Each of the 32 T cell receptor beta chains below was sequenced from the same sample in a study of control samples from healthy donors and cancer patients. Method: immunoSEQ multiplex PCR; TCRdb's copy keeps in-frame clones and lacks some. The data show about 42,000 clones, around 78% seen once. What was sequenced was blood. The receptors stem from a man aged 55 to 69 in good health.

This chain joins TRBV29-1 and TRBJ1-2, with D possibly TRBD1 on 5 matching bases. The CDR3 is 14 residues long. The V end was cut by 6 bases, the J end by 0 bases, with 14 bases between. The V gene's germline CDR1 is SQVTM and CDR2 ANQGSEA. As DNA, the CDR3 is TGCAGCGTCCAGGAGGGGATTACTAACTATGGCTACACCTTC. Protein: CSVQEGITNYGYTF.

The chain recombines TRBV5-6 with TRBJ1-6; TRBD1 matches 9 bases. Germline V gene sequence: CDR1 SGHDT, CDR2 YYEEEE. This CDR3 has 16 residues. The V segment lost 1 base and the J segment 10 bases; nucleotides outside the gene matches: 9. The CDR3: CASSLIGHRGRSPLHF. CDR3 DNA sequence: TGTGCCAGCAGCTTGATCGGGCACAGGGGGCGATCACCCCTCCACTTT.

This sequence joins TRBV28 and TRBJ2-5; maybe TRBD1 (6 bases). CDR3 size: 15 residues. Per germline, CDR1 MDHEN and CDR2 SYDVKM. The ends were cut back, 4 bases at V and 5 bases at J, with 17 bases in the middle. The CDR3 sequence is CASSSPGTQGETQYF. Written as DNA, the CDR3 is TGTGCCAGCAGTTCCCCCGGGACGCAGGGGGAGACCCAGTACTTC.

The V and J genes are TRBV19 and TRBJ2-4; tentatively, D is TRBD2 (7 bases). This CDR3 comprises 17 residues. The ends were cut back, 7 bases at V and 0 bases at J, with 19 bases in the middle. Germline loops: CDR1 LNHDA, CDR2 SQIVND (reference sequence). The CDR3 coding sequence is TGTGCCAGTAAGGCGGGGGCAGGGGTACTAGCCAAAAACATTCAGTACTTC. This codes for CASKAGAGVLAKNIQYF. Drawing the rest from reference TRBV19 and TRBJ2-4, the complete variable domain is DGGITQSPKYLFRKEGQNVTLSCEQNLNHDAMYWYRQDPGQGLRLIYYSQIVNDFQKGDIAEGYSVSREKKESFPLTVTSAQKNPTAFYLCASKAGAGVLAKNIQYFGAGTRLSVL.

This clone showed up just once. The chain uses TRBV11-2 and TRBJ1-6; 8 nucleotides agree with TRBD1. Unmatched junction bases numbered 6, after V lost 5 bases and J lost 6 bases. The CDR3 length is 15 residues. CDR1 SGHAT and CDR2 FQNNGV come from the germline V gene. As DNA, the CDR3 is TGTGCCAGCAGCCCCGGAGGACAGGGTAATTCACCCCTCCACTTT. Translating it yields CASSPGGQGNSPLHF.

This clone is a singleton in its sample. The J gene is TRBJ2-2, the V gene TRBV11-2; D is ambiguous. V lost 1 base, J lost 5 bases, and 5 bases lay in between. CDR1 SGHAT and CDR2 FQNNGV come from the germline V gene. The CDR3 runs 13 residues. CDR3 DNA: TGTGCCAGCAGCTTAGGCTCTACCGGGGAGCTGTTTTTT. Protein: CASSLGSTGELFF.

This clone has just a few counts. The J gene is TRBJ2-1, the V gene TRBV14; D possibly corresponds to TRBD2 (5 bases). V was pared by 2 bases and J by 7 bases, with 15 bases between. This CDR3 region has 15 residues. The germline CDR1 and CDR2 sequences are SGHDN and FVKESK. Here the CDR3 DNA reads TGTGCCAGCAGCCAACGGGGAGCCTCGGGAAATGAGCAGTTCTTC. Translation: CASSQRGASGNEQFF.

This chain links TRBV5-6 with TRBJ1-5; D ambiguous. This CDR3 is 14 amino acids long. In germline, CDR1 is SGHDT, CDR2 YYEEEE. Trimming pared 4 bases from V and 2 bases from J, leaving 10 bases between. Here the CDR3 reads CASSLFQGNQPQHF. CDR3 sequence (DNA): TGTGCCAGCAGCCTCTTTCAAGGCAATCAGCCCCAGCATTTT.

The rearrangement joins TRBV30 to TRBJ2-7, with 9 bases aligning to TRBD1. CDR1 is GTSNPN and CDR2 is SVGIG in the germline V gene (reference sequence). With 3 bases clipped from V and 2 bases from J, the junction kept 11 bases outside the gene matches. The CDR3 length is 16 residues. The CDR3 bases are TGTGCCTGGAGGGCCCTCCCGGGACAGGGTCCCTACGAGCAGTACTTC. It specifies CAWRALPGQGPYEQYF.

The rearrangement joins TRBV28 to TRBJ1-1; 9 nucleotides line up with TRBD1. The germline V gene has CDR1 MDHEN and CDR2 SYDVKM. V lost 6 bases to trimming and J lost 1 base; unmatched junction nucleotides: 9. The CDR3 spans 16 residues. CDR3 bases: TGTGCCAGCAGATTCCGACAGGGGGTTACGAACACTGAAGCTTTCTTT. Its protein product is CASRFRQGVTNTEAFF.

CDR3 nucleotide sequence: TGTGCCACCGGAGGAGGAAGCAATCAGCCCCAGCATTTT. As protein: CATGGGSNQPQHF. This rearrangement joins TRBV12-3 or TRBV12-4 to TRBJ1-5, with no clear D. The CDR3 runs to 13 residues. Trimming pared 10 bases from V and 1 base from J, leaving 11 bases between.

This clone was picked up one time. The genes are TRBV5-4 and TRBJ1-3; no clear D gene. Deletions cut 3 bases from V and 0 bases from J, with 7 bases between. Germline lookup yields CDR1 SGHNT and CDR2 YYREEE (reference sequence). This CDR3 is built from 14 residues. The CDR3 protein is CASSSRASGNTIYF. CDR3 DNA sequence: TGTGCCAGCAGCTCCCGCGCCTCTGGAAACACCATATATTTT.

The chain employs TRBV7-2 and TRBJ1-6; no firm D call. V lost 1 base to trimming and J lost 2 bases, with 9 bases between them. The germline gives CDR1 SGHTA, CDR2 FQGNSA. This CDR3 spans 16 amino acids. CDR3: CASSLEASTYNSPLHF. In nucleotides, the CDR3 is TGTGCCAGCAGCTTAGAAGCCAGCACCTATAATTCACCCCTCCACTTT.

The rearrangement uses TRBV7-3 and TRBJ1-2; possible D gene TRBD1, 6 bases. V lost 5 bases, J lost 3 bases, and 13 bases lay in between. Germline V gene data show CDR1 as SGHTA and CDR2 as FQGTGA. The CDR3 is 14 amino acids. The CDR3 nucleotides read TGTGCCAGCAGCCCCTTAGGGGGGGACTATGGCTACACCTTC. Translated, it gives CASSPLGGDYGYTF.

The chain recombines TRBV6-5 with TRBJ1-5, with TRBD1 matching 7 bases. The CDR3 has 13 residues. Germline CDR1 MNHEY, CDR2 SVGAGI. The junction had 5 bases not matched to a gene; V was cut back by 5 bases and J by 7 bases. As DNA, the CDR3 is TGTGCCAGCAGTCTACAGGGGAGGCAGCCCCAGCATTTT. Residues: CASSLQGRQPQHF.

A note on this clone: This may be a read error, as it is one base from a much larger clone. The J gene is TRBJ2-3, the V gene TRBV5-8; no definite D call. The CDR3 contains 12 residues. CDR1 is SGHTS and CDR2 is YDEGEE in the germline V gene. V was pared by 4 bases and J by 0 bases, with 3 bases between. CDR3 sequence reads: CASSVSTDTQYF. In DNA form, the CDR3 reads TGTGCCAGCAGCGTTAGCACAGATACGCAGTATTTT.

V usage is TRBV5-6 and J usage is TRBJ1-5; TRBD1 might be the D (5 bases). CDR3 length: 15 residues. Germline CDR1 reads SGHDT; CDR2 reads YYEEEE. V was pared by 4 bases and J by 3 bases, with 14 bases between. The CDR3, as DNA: TGTGCCAGCAGCCCGGAGGCAGGGACCAATCAGCCCCAGCATTTT. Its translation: CASSPEAGTNQPQHF.

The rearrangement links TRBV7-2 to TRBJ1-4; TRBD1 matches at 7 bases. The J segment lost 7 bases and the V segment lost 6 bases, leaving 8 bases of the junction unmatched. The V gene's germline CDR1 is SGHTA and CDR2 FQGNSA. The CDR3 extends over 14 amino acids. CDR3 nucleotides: TGTGCCAGCAGACTTGACAGGGCGGCTGAAAAACTGTTTTTT. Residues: CASRLDRAAEKLFF.

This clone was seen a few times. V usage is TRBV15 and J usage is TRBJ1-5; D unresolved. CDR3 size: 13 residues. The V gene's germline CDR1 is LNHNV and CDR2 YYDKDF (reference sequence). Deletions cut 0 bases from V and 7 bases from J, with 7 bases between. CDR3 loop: CATSRDRGQPQHF. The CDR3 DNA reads TGTGCCACCAGCAGAGATCGAGGCCAGCCCCAGCATTTT.

Here the CDR3 reads CASSTLDRDAEDYGYTF. DNA for the CDR3: TGTGCCAGCAGCACCCTAGACCGGGACGCAGAGGACTATGGCTACACCTTC. The chain couples TRBV21-1 to TRBJ1-2. TRBV21-1 is tagged as a pseudogene. The CDR3 has 17 amino acids.

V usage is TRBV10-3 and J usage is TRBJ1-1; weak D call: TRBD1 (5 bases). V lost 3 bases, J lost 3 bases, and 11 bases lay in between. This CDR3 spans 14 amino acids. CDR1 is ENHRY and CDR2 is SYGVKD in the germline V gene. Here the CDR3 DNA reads TGTGCCATCAGTGAAACGTTAGGGGACACTGAAGCTTTCTTT. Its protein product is CAISETLGDTEAFF.

As DNA, the CDR3 is TGTGCCAGCAGCGTATTCATCCAAGTGGCCGGGACCGAATACAATGAGCAGTTCTTC. Amino acid sequence: CASSVFIQVAGTEYNEQFF. The V gene is TRBV9, the J gene TRBJ2-1; D could derive from TRBD1 or TRBD2 (5 bases each). The CDR3 runs to 19 residues. The ends were cut back, 1 base at V and 4 bases at J, with 24 bases in the middle. CDR1 and CDR2 (germline): SGDLS, YYNGEE.

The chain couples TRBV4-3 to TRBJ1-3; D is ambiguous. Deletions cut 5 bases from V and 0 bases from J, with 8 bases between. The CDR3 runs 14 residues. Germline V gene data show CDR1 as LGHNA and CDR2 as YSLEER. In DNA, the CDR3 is TGCGCCAGCAGCTACCAATACTCTGGAAACACCATATATTTT. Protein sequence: CASSYQYSGNTIYF.

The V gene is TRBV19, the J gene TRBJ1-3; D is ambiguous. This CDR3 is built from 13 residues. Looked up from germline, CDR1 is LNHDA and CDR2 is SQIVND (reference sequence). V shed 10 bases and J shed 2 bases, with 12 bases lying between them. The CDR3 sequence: CATRTIPGNTIYF. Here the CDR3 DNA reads TGTGCCACCCGCACGATCCCTGGAAACACCATATATTTT.

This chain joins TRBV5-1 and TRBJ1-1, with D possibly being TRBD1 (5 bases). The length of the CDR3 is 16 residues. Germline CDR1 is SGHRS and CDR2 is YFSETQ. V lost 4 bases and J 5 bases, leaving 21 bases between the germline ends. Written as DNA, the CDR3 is TGCGCCAGCAGCCCCCTAGTGGCGGGGCCTGGGACTGAAGCTTTCTTT. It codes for CASSPLVAGPGTEAFF.

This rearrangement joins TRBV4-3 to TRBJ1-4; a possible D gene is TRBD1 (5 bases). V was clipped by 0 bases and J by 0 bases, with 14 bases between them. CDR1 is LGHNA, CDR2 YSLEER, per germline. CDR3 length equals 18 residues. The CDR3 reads CASSQDPRDLATNEKLFF. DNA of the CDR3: TGCGCCAGCAGCCAAGATCCCAGGGACCTCGCAACTAATGAAAAACTGTTTTTT.

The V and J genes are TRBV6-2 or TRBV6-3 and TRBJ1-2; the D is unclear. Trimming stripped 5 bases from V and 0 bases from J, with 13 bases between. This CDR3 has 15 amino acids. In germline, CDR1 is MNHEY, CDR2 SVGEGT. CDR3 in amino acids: CASSGNTNANYGYTF. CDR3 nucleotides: TGTGCCAGCAGTGGCAACACGAATGCTAACTATGGCTACACCTTC.

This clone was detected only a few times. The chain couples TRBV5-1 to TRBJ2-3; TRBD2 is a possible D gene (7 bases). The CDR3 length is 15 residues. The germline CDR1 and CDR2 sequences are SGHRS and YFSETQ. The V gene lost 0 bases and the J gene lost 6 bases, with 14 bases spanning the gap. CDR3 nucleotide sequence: TGCGCCAGCAGCTTGGCCAGGGCGGGGGCGGATACGCAGTATTTT. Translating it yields CASSLARAGADTQYF.

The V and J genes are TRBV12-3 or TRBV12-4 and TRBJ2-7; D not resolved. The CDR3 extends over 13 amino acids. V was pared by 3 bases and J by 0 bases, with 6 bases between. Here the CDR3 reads CASSLASSYEQYF. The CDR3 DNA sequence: TGTGCCAGCAGTTTGGCGAGCTCCTACGAGCAGTACTTC.

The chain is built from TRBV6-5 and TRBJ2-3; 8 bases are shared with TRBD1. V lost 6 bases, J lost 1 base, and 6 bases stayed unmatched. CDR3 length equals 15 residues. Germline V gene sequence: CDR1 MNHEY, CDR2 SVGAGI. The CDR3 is CASRKPGQGTDTQYF. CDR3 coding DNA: TGTGCCAGCAGAAAGCCGGGACAGGGCACAGATACGCAGTATTTT.

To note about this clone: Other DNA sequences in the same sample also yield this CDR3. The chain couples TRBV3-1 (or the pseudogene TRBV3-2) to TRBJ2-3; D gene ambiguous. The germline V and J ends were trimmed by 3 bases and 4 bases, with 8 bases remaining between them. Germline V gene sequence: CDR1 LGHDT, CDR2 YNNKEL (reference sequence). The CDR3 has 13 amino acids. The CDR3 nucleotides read TGTGCCAGCAGCCAGGATCCCCCAGATACGCAGTATTTT. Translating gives CASSQDPPDTQYF.

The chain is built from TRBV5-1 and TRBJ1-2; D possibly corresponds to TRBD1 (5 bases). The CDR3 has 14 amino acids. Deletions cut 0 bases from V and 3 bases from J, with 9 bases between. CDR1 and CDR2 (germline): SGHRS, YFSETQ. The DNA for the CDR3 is TGCGCCAGCAGCTTGGTACAGGTGGACTATGGCTACACCTTC. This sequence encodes CASSLVQVDYGYTF.